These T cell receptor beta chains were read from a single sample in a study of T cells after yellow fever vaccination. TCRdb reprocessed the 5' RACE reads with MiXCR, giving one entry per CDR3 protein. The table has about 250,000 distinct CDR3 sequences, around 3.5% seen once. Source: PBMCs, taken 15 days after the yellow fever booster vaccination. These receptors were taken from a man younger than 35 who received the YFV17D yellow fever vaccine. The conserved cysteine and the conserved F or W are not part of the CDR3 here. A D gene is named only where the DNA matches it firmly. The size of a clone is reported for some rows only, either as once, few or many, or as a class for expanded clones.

ASSGRTGAGNTIY,many,TRBJ1-3,TRBV5-5,TRBD1
ASSLNAGKLF,many,TRBJ1-4,TRBV5-5,-
SAHRGGNSGNTIY,many,TRBJ1-3,TRBV20-1,-
ASRDWLTDTQY,many,TRBJ2-3,TRBV3-1,-
ASSPQGLAGDTQY,many,TRBJ2-3,TRBV4-2,-
ASRGIGGPQETQY,many,TRBJ2-5,TRBV7-2,-
ASSQEGRDIGELF,many,TRBJ2-2,TRBV4-3,-
ATSAANTGELF,few,TRBJ2-2,TRBV24-1,-
ASSLEFGEKLF,-,TRBJ1-4,TRBV5-1,-
AGGDGFNQPQH,many,TRBJ1-5,TRBV7-9,-
ASSYSSEGPHTDTQY,many,TRBJ2-3,TRBV6-5,-
ASTLDSSNEKLF,many,TRBJ1-4,TRBV12-3/TRBV12-4,-
ASSTQGARPSDTQY,many,TRBJ2-3,TRBV7-3,TRBD1
ASSLGTDPYGYT,many,TRBJ1-2,TRBV27,TRBD1
ASSPQERLGYEQF,many,TRBJ2-1,TRBV7-2,-
ASSYPRDWRNTDTQY,many,TRBJ2-3,TRBV6-2/TRBV6-3,-